This entry is about one TCR beta chain. There are a few counts of this clone. Its antigen is currently not known. Within one base of it there is no much larger clone, and no base qualities were kept. After removal of 8 bases from V and 5 bases from J, the junction retains 6 bases not matched to a gene. Measured from the cysteine to the phenylalanine, the CDR3 is 13 residues long. Only the CDR3 DNA is retained, 39 bases long and in frame from the first base. This record comes from a study of blood T cell repertoires in COVID-19 (dated by TCRdb to between 2020 and 2021). Background on the whole study: The collaborator samples originated in the United States, Italy and Spain and spanned the acute and convalescent phases of COVID-19. The prospective study material was composed of cDNA or gDNA derived from T cells, B-cell-depleted T cells, or PBMCs. The dataset comprised deeply sampled blood TCRbeta repertoires from subjects exposed to, actively infected with, or recovered from COVID-19. The repertoires were released in a freely available public database intended as a resource for research on the immune response to SARS-CoV-2. Samples were obtained from the ongoing ImmuneRACE study (first 160 participants) and from some 1,200 subjects provided by 6 global collaborators. Nearly every sample came with metadata listing a de-identified subject ID, COVID-19 status, age in years and sex. HLA class I and class II types, where available, came from metadata supplied by the sample provider rather than from assay-based typing.

The full study reports these points: The amount of clinical and demographic metadata varied by source and participant and was provided uncurated.

The collaborating institutions used their own protocols to collect whole blood in K2EDTA tubes. For TCRbeta analysis, collaborators shipped samples in one of three forms: frozen whole blood, isolated PBMCs, or DNA extracted from either of those sample types. TCRbeta CDR3 regions were amplified from genomic DNA by means of the immunoSEQ Assay, a bias-controlled multiplex PCR. The paper's data handling went like this. The number of nucleated cells in each sample was estimated from the amplification of reference gene primers within the assay. To quantify the absolute abundance of each unique TCRbeta CDR3 rearrangement, sequence reads were collapsed and filtered. Productive Simpson clonality was computed per sample as the square root of Simpson's diversity index over productive rearrangements. TCRdb took over this immuneACCESS table, retaining in-frame rearrangements with V and J assigned. Such tables are incomplete; in checked studies, under half of the missing clones stem from an unresolved V gene, and the remainder is unexplained. D and trimming come from the DNA, and the V and J calls and clone size come from that table. This sample gives approximately 250,000 clones in total; around 86% of them show up just once. The biggest ten clones account for about 10% of the sample.

The chain is assembled from TRBV12-3 or TRBV12-4 and TRBJ1-2; the central 9 bases match TRBD1. The sample was peripheral blood. The TCR sequence derives from a man aged 40-55 years with active or convalescent COVID-19. The DNA sequence is given as TGTGCCAGCGCCGGGACAGGGAGTTATGGCTACACCTTC. Its protein reads: CASAGTGSYGYTF.